Following are 3 T cell receptor beta chains from one sample sequenced in a study of T cell changes during pregnancy in multiple sclerosis (dated by TCRdb to the late 2010s). Receptor libraries were prepared by the immunoSEQ multiplex PCR assay. The table comes from immuneACCESS by way of TCRdb, which keeps in-frame sequences with V and J called. Part of the clones is missing from these tables; in studies checked, under half for an unresolved V gene and the rest for unknown reasons. The sample has approximately 32,000 clones on record, approximately 89% of them singletons. The top ten clones comprise 5% to 6% of the sample. The sequencing used CD8+ T cells from peripheral blood mononuclear cells, collected in the first trimester of pregnancy. These receptors were obtained from a female donor with multiple sclerosis, enrolled in a pregnancy study.

This chain connects TRBV5-1 to TRBJ1-1; D gene ambiguous. The ends were cut back, 7 bases at V and 0 bases at J, with 10 bases in the middle. The CDR3 is made up of 13 amino acids. Germline values: CDR1 SGHRS, CDR2 YFSETQ. This CDR3 is CASARVLNTEAFF. Here the CDR3 DNA reads TGCGCCAGCGCACGGGTCCTGAACACTGAAGCTTTCTTT.

The genes are TRBV7-9 and TRBJ2-1; 12 bases match TRBD2. The V segment lost 3 bases and the J segment 2 bases; nucleotides outside the gene matches: 2. Germline values: CDR1 SEHNR, CDR2 FQNEAQ (reference sequence). The CDR3 is 16 amino acids. This CDR3 reads CASSFLAGGTYNEQFF. CDR3 in DNA: TGTGCCAGCAGCTTCCTAGCGGGAGGGACCTACAATGAGCAGTTCTTC.

This chain joins TRBV4-1 and TRBJ2-7; the D gene is possibly TRBD1 (5 bases). Deletions cut 1 base from V and 1 base from J, with 8 bases between. The germline gives CDR1 MGHRA, CDR2 YSYEKL. CDR3 size: 14 residues. CDR3 nucleotide sequence: TGCGCCAGCAGCCAAGGACCAGGGTCCTACGAGCAGTACTTC. Its translation: CASSQGPGSYEQYF.